Detailed here is one T cell receptor (beta chain). The data belong to a study of cytomegalovirus exposure and HLA in healthy donors. V was pared by 0 bases and J by 6 bases, with 13 bases between. The germline V gene has CDR1 SGHRS and CDR2 YFSETQ. The CDR3 loop spans 14 amino acids. The PCR made use of 60 Vbeta and 13 Jbeta primers. Method: immunoSEQ multiplex PCR; TCRdb's copy keeps in-frame clones and lacks some. The listing contains roughly 80,000 clones. This clonotype was sampled from a young woman in good health and CMV-seronegative. The J gene is TRBJ2-7, the V gene TRBV5-1; tentative D call: TRBD1 (5 bases). Sequencing was carried out using PBMCs. The CDR3 DNA follows: TGCGCCAGCAGCTTGGGCGCAGGGTCAGTCGAGCAGTACTTC. Translation: CASSLGAGSVEQYF.